The source of this TCR beta chain is a study of blood T cell repertoires in COVID-19. At the level of the study: COVID-19 samples from acute and convalescent phases originated in the United States, Italy and Spain. T cells, B-cell-depleted T cells, or PBMCs supplied cDNA or gDNA.

The authors' processing: Reference gene primer amplification in the assay estimated nucleated cell counts. TCRdb's table, derived via immunoSEQ multiplex PCR, lists solely in-frame clones and lacks some. V and J calls and clone size are as listed in that table; D and trimming were resolved from the DNA. Here the sample spans some 140,000 clones, about 78% being singletons. The CDR3 loop spans 16 amino acids. Trimming pared 5 bases from V and 6 bases from J, leaving 19 bases between. Germline-derived CDR1 and CDR2 are SGHAT and FQNNGV. This clone was observed a handful of times. The clonotype was recovered from a man in his 60s who had recovered from COVID-19. Sequences were obtained from peripheral blood. The rearrangement links TRBV11-2 to TRBJ2-2; a possible D gene is TRBD1 (5 bases). CDR3 protein: CASSRRSREGAGELFF. CDR3 in DNA: TGTGCCAGCAGCCGAAGGAGCAGGGAAGGGGCCGGGGAGCTGTTTTTT.